This T cell receptor (beta chain) was observed in a study of regulatory T cells in long-lasting Graves disease. Study findings and constraints: Newly diagnosed patients had higher TCR diversity than persistent Graves' patients did. Persistent disease was associated with favored TRBV28 usage and with favored use of TRBJ1-2 and TRBJ2-5. Those with persistent disease had in common more public clonotypes (about 2,500) than new patients (966).

Both iRepertoire HTBI primers and Arm-PCR of CDR3 regions were used to build the TCR beta libraries. MiXCR, applied by TCRdb to the multiplex PCR reads, yields one record per CDR3 protein. The data show 200,000 to 250,000 distinct CDR3 sequences, roughly 18% seen once. This clonotype was found many times. The antigen remains unidentified. Time point reported: newly diagnosed GD, antithyroid drugs for less than 3 months. After RNA was extracted from PBMCs, the TCR library was made from it. Losses at the gene ends were 4 bases for V and 6 bases for J; bases not matched to a gene: 9. In germline, CDR1 is SGHRS, CDR2 YFSETQ. This CDR3 spans 17 amino acids.

The sequence was obtained from a female donor with Graves disease. The specimen was peripheral blood mononuclear cells (PBMCs), collected at new diagnosis, from a patient treated with antithyroid drugs. This chain links TRBV5-1 with TRBJ2-1, with 14 positions matching TRBD2. DNA of the CDR3: TGCGCCAGCAGCCTAACCCCGGGACTAGCGGGAGTCAATGAGCAGTTCTTC. It specifies CASSLTPGLAGVNEQFF.